This TCR beta chain appears in the sequencing data of a study of metastatic and nonmetastatic thyroid tumors. The CDR3 runs to 14 residues. V shed 6 bases and J shed 3 bases, with 17 bases lying between them. CDR1 SQVTM and CDR2 ANQGSEA come from the germline V gene. Using MiXCR, TCRdb re-called clones from the PCR reads. The sample carries approximately 22,000 clones, roughly a third recorded once. This clone occurred many times. No treatment of any kind had been given to any patient before thyroid surgery. The TCR sequence derives from a female donor with papillary thyroid cancer or a benign thyroid nodule (not recorded which). Some clones in this sample may be carry-over from other donors' samples. The J gene is TRBJ1-2, the V gene TRBV29-1; possibly TRBD1 for D (5 bases). The sequenced sample consisted of blood. CDR3 region: CSVVTGPPYYGYTF. DNA for the CDR3: TGCAGCGTGGTTACGGGGCCCCCCTACTATGGCTACACCTTC.